The entry that follows covers one TCR beta chain sequence. Its specificity is unknown. Other DNA sequences of this sample code for an identical CDR3. This sample is part of a study of cytomegalovirus exposure and HLA in healthy donors. Study results and limitations: Researchers counted around 150 TCR beta chains as cytomegalovirus-associated. Accurate prediction of most subjects' HLA-A and HLA-B alleles from TCR beta sequences was reported.

60 Vbeta and 13 Jbeta primers were used in PCR. Clones were sequenced by immunoSEQ multiplex PCR, and TCRdb holds only the in-frame ones, with some missing. There are approximately 190,000 clones in the sample; 75% to 90% occur only once, and about 2.6% lies in the top ten. The germline gives CDR1 LNHDA, CDR2 SQIVND (reference sequence). The CDR3 runs 14 residues. Germline trimming cut 6 bases from V and 6 bases from J; bases unmatched to any gene: 5. The TCR sequence derives from a woman in her forties or fifties in good health and CMV-seropositive. V and J are TRBV19 and TRBJ1-6, with TRBD1 matching over 7 bases. Sequenced sample: PBMCs. The CDR3 region has the DNA TGTGCCAGTAGCCTACAGGGGACTAATTCACCCCTCCACTTT. Its protein product is CASSLQGTNSPLHF.